A single sample is the source of the 12 T cell receptor beta chains below, sequenced in a study of blood T cell repertoires in COVID-19. This table comes from immunoSEQ multiplex PCR, and its TCRdb copy is limited to in-frame clones, with some not included. Found here are roughly 380,000 clones, around nine tenths of them singletons; the top ten hold 1%. The sequenced material came from PBMCs or T cells enriched from blood (not recorded which). All receptors come from a woman between 25 and 40 years old who had been exposed to COVID-19.

In its sample, this clone was seen a few times. The gene calls are TRBV21-1 and TRBJ1-3. TRBV21-1 is annotated as a pseudogene. This CDR3 has 15 amino acids. The CDR3 loop reads CASSPQAGAGNTIYF. The DNA for the CDR3 is TGTGCCAGCAGCCCTCAAGCGGGGGCCGGGAACACCATATATTTT.

This clone was seen only a few times. The gene calls are TRBV9 and TRBJ2-1, with TRBD1 matching 10 bases. The CDR3 sequence is 15 residues long. Germline CDR1 SGDLS, CDR2 YYNGEE. With V trimmed by 3 bases and J by 6 bases, 6 bases remained unmatched. CDR3 region: CASSAGTGAANEQFF. CDR3 DNA: TGTGCCAGCAGCGCCGGGACAGGGGCTGCCAATGAGCAGTTCTTC.

The V gene is TRBV7-8, the J gene TRBJ2-2; TRBD1 matches 10 bases. The germline gives CDR1 SGHVS, CDR2 FQNEAQ. CDR3 size: 16 residues. V was clipped by 4 bases and J by 7 bases; unmatched bases: 9. In nucleotides, the CDR3 is TGTGCCAGCAGCTCCCCGGGACAGGGGTTGATCGGGGAGCTGTTTTTT. Translation: CASSSPGQGLIGELFF.

The chain combines TRBV5-1 with TRBJ1-1, with D perhaps TRBD1 (6 bases). CDR3 length equals 14 residues. Trimming took 0 bases from V and 2 from J, leaving 8 bases between them. Germline lookup yields CDR1 SGHRS and CDR2 YFSETQ. The CDR3, as DNA: TGCGCCAGCAGCTTGGTGACAGGAAACACTGAAGCTTTCTTT. This sequence encodes CASSLVTGNTEAFF.

The J gene is TRBJ2-2, the V gene TRBV5-1, with 11 bases identical to TRBD2. From germline, CDR1 is SGHRS and CDR2 YFSETQ. The CDR3 is 17 amino acids. Germline trimming cut 3 bases from V and 5 bases from J; bases unmatched to any gene: 9. In DNA form, the CDR3 reads TGCGCCAGCAGCTCGGGACTAGCGGCGGATTTTACCGGGGAGCTGTTTTTT. Protein: CASSSGLAADFTGELFF.

V usage is TRBV5-4 and J usage is TRBJ2-3; the match to TRBD1 covers 7 bases. The CDR3 consists of 15 residues. Germline assignment: CDR1 SGHNT and CDR2 YYREEE (reference sequence). The V and J ends lost 4 bases and 5 bases, in that order; junction bases with no gene match: 10. The CDR3 region has the DNA TGTGCCAGCAGCAACCCGGGACAGCACCAAGATACGCAGTATTTT. This codes for CASSNPGQHQDTQYF. Drawing the rest from reference TRBV5-4 and TRBJ2-3, the complete variable domain is ETGVTQSPTHLIKTRGQQVTLRCSSQSGHNTVSWYQQALGQGPQFIFQYYREEENGRGNFPPRFSGLQFPNYSSELNVNALELDDSALYLCASSNPGQHQDTQYFGPGTRLTVL.

The chain recombines TRBV5-1 with TRBJ2-7; 8 nucleotides align to TRBD2. The CDR3 length is 14 residues. Trimming removed 0 bases from V and 7 bases from J; junction bases left unmatched: 6. CDR1 and CDR2 from the germline V gene are SGHRS and YFSETQ. The CDR3 is CASSLVSGAGEQYF. The CDR3 DNA is TGCGCCAGCAGCTTGGTTAGCGGGGCGGGGGAGCAGTACTTC.

V and J are TRBV28 and TRBJ1-2, with 7 bases identical to TRBD1. From germline, CDR1 is MDHEN and CDR2 SYDVKM. J was trimmed by 4 bases and V by 3 bases; bases with no gene match: 8. The CDR3 length is 15 residues. DNA for the CDR3: TGTGCCAGCAGTTTTCGGAACAGGGGAACCTATGGCTACACCTTC. As protein: CASSFRNRGTYGYTF.

The V call is TRBV11-3, the J call TRBJ2-1; possible D gene TRBD1, 5 bases. The CDR3 loop spans 15 amino acids. V was clipped by 4 bases and J by 6 bases, with 16 bases between them. Germline CDR1 and CDR2: SGHNT and YENEEA. The CDR3 protein is CASSSARGVSNEQFF. The DNA of the CDR3 is TGTGCCAGCAGCTCCGCAAGGGGCGTCAGCAATGAGCAGTTCTTC.

This chain connects TRBV12-3 or TRBV12-4 to TRBJ1-1; no reliable D call. This CDR3 has 12 residues. Trimming shortened V by 3 bases and J by 10 bases, and 12 bases separated the two germline ends. CDR3: CASSLPAGSAFF. In nucleotides, the CDR3 is TGTGCCAGCAGTTTGCCAGCGGGTTCAGCTTTCTTT.

The CDR3 DNA is TGCGCCAGCAGCCTTACAGGGGGCAGCACTGAAGCTTTCTTT. Encoded protein: CASSLTGGSTEAFF. The V gene is TRBV5-1, the J gene TRBJ1-1, with 9 bases fitting TRBD1. The CDR3 spans 14 residues. V shed 4 bases, J shed 4 bases, and the junction held 5 bases outside the gene matches. CDR1 is SGHRS and CDR2 is YFSETQ in the germline V gene.

V and J are TRBV25-1 and TRBJ2-1; 13 nucleotides align to TRBD2. Germline V CDR1 and CDR2: MGHDK, SYGVNS. With 7 bases clipped from V and 7 bases from J, the junction kept 13 bases outside the gene matches. The CDR3 runs to 17 residues. In nucleotides, the CDR3 is TGTGCCAGCAACCCTCAGAGGGAACTAGCGGGAGGGAATGAGCAGTTCTTC. It specifies CASNPQRELAGGNEQFF.